One sample yielded the 18 T cell receptor beta chains listed below, sequenced in a study of molecular identifiers for immune sequencing clone quantification. Via MiXCR, TCRdb re-called the PCR reads, giving one row per CDR3 protein. The sample includes over 65,000 distinct CDR3 sequences, about 23% of them seen just once. Material: naive CD8+ T cells from blood, with Jurkat cell RNA spiked in. The subset is: FACS-sorted CD8+CD4-CCR7+CD45RA+ naive T cells. Every receptor here comes from a human donor in good health. Some libraries in this study had Jurkat cell RNA spiked in.

To note about this clonotype: Given the absence of the conserved phenylalanine or tryptophan at the CDR3 end, a read error is likely. V and J are TRBV6-1 and TRBJ2-1; 9 bases agree with TRBD2. V trimming: 9 bases; J trimming: 4 bases; junction bases outside the gene matches: 7. This CDR3 comprises 14 residues. Germline CDR1 MNHNS, CDR2 SASEGT. The CDR3 coding sequence is TGTGCCAGTGAACAACTAGCGGGTTACAATGAGCAGTTCTCC. This encodes CASEQLAGYNEQFS.

This clonotype was observed a handful of times. The chain employs TRBV7-9 and TRBJ2-1; no reliable D call. CDR1 and CDR2 from the germline V gene are SEHNR and FQNEAQ (reference sequence). The CDR3 extends over 15 amino acids. V lost 5 bases and J 4 bases, leaving 15 bases between the germline ends. The CDR3 nucleotides read TGTGCCAGCAGCCAAACCTCCGACCGATACAATGAGCAGTTCTTC. Its translation is CASSQTSDRYNEQFF. Full variable domain (missing parts from reference TRBV7-9 and TRBJ2-1): DTGVSQNPRHKITKRGQNVTFRCDPISEHNRLYWYRQTLGQGPEFLTYFQNEAQLEKSRLLSDRFSAERPKGSFSTLEIQRTEQGDSAMYLCASSQTSDRYNEQFFGPGTRLTVL.

As regards this clonotype: At one boundary the junction diverges from the germline segment, which might be a read error. The chain recombines TRBV12-3 or TRBV12-4 with TRBJ2-2; D possibly corresponds to TRBD2 (6 bases). The CDR3 contains 14 residues. CDR3 bases: TGTGCCAGCAGTTTGGTGGGGCTGACCGGGGGGCTGTTTTTT. Translating gives CASSLVGLTGGLFF.

This clonotype was detected a few times. The gene calls are TRBV20-1 and TRBJ2-2, with TRBD2 matching over 9 bases. In germline, CDR1 is DFQATT, CDR2 SNEGSKA (reference sequence). This CDR3 has 16 residues. V shed 3 bases, J shed 7 bases, and the junction held 12 bases outside the gene matches. DNA for the CDR3: TGCAGTGCTAGGCGCTTAAGCGGGAGGTTGGGCGGGGAGCTGTTTTTT. Protein sequence: CSARRLSGRLGGELFF.

This clonotype turned up a few times. This chain's CDR3 is CASGRVSNQPQHF. The CDR3 DNA reads as TGTGCCAGCGGTAGGGTTAGCAATCAGCCCCAGCATTTT. The chain links TRBV27 to TRBJ1-5, with unresolved D. CDR3 length: 13 residues. Germline V lookup: CDR1 MNHEY, CDR2 SMNVEV (reference sequence). V lost 8 bases to trimming and J lost 0 bases, with 8 bases between them.

The rearrangement joins TRBV19 to TRBJ1-1; maybe TRBD1 (5 bases). The V end was cut by 7 bases, the J end by 3 bases, with 21 bases between. The CDR3 is 16 residues long. CDR1 and CDR2 (germline): LNHDA, SQIVND (reference sequence). For the CDR3, the DNA is TGTGCCAGTACCCCCGGCGGGGCCCTCCCCGACACTGAAGCTTTCTTT. It is translated as CASTPGGALPDTEAFF. Drawing the rest from reference TRBV19 and TRBJ1-1, the complete variable domain is DGGITQSPKYLFRKEGQNVTLSCEQNLNHDAMYWYRQDPGQGLRLIYYSQIVNDFQKGDIAEGYSVSREKKESFPLTVTSAQKNPTAFYLCASTPGGALPDTEAFFGQGTRLTVV.

This clonotype has at least ten counts. The V call is TRBV7-9, the J call TRBJ2-7; 13 positions agree with TRBD2. This CDR3 has 15 amino acids. V was clipped by 5 bases and J by 6 bases; unmatched bases: 7. Germline V gene data show CDR1 as SEHNR and CDR2 as FQNEAQ (reference sequence). DNA of the CDR3: TGTGCCAGCAGCCCCGCCGGGACTAGCGGGACCGAGCAGTACTTC. Translated, it gives CASSPAGTSGTEQYF.

This rearrangement joins TRBV7-9 to TRBJ2-7; 10 nucleotides align to TRBD2. V lost 5 bases to trimming and J lost 5 bases; unmatched junction nucleotides: 6. Per germline, CDR1 SEHNR and CDR2 FQNEAQ (reference sequence). The CDR3 extends over 14 amino acids. The CDR3 region is CASSPSGREDEQYF. The CDR3 DNA reads as TGTGCCAGCAGCCCTAGCGGGAGAGAGGACGAGCAGTACTTC. Full variable domain (remainder filled in from reference TRBV7-9 and TRBJ2-7): DTGVSQNPRHKITKRGQNVTFRCDPISEHNRLYWYRQTLGQGPEFLTYFQNEAQLEKSRLLSDRFSAERPKGSFSTLEIQRTEQGDSAMYLCASSPSGREDEQYFGPGTRLTVT.

The CDR3 is CASSTGGSPPLHF. As DNA, the CDR3 is TGTGCCAGCAGCACCGGCGGCTCGCCACCCCTCCACTTT. This chain joins TRBV11-2 and TRBJ1-6; D uncertain. Germline-derived CDR1 and CDR2 are SGHAT and FQNNGV. The V end was cut by 5 bases, the J end by 11 bases, with 13 bases between. The CDR3 has 13 amino acids.

This clonotype was observed a handful of times. CDR3 DNA: TGTGCCAGCAGATCAGTAGTAGCGGTGGTCAAAAACATTCAGTACTTC. As protein: CASRSVVAVVKNIQYF. V and J are TRBV6-1 and TRBJ2-4; TRBD2 is a possible D gene (6 bases). In germline, CDR1 is MNHNS, CDR2 SASEGT. The CDR3 consists of 16 residues. With 6 bases removed from V and 3 bases from J, the gap between germline ends came to 18 bases.

This rearrangement joins TRBV27 to TRBJ2-7, with D possibly matching TRBD1 (6 bases). The germline gives CDR1 MNHEY, CDR2 SMNVEV (reference sequence). This CDR3 spans 15 amino acids. V was cut by 6 bases and J by 2 bases, with 17 bases left in between. The CDR3 DNA reads TGTGCCAGCAGCCTGATGGGGGCCGCCCCCTACGAGCAGTACTTC. The encoded protein is CASSLMGAAPYEQYF.

Of note for this clonotype: A junction end diverges from the germline sequence, so it may reflect a read error. The chain joins TRBV20-1 to TRBJ2-7; 7 nucleotides align to TRBD2. CDR3 size: 15 residues. Germline-derived CDR1 and CDR2 are DFQATT and SNEGSKA (reference sequence). The CDR3 protein is CCARDRGRASYEQYF. CDR3 in DNA: TGCTGTGCTAGAGACCGTGGGAGGGCCTCCTACGAGCAGTACTTC.

This clonotype has ten or more counts. The V and J genes are TRBV29-1 and TRBJ2-1, with a weak D call TRBD2 (5 bases). Looked up from germline, CDR1 is SQVTM and CDR2 is ANQGSEA. Trimming removed 1 base from V and 6 bases from J, with 13 bases in between. The CDR3 runs 14 residues. CDR3 sequence reads: CSVEGAPEGNEQFF. CDR3 coding DNA: TGCAGCGTTGAAGGGGCACCCGAGGGCAATGAGCAGTTCTTC.

Turning to this clonotype: A much bigger clone sits one base away, suggesting this may be a read error. The genes are TRBV7-6 and TRBJ2-3, with D possibly matching TRBD2 (7 bases). Trimming stripped 1 base from V and 0 bases from J, with 20 bases between. The CDR3 contains 19 residues. Germline CDR1 and CDR2: SGHVS and FNYEAQ. The CDR3 nucleotides are TGTGCCAGCAGCTTAGAACGGGGGGCCCGGATTGCTAGCACAGATACGCAGTATTTT. Protein product: CASSLERGARIASTDTQYF.

CDR3 DNA: TGCGCCAGCAGCCAAGATCTTGGAGCCTCCGGGGAGCTGTTTTTT. Translated: CASSQDLGASGELFF. The chain has TRBV4-3 and TRBJ2-2; no firm D call. Trimming pared 0 bases from V and 6 bases from J, leaving 11 bases between. Germline V lookup: CDR1 LGHNA, CDR2 YSLEER. This CDR3 contains 15 residues.

Only a few counts were recorded for this clonotype. The gene calls are TRBV6-5 and TRBJ2-7; D may be TRBD2 (7 bases). Germline-derived CDR1 and CDR2 are MNHEY and SVGAGI. The CDR3 consists of 15 residues. V dropped 6 bases and J dropped 1 base, with 16 bases sitting between them. The DNA of the CDR3 is TGTGCCAGCAGGTATACAGGGAGGGGATCCTACGAGCAGTACTTC. Amino acid sequence: CASRYTGRGSYEQYF.

V gene TRBV20-1 combines with J gene TRBJ2-3; TRBD1 aligns across 7 bases. Germline CDR1 DFQATT, CDR2 SNEGSKA (reference sequence). The junction had 12 bases not matched to a gene; V was cut back by 6 bases and J by 3 bases. The CDR3 is 15 residues long. The CDR3 DNA follows: TGCAGTGCCAACGACAGGGTACTTTGGACAGATACGCAGTATTTT. Its protein is CSANDRVLWTDTQYF.

This clonotype was counted ten times or more. The V and J genes are TRBV7-2 and TRBJ2-7; perhaps TRBD2 as D (6 bases). From germline, CDR1 is SGHTA and CDR2 FQGNSA. The CDR3 is made up of 16 amino acids. V was clipped by 1 base and J by 2 bases, with 15 bases between them. The CDR3 DNA follows: TGTGCCAGCAGCTTAGTACTAGCCGAAGGACCCTACGAGCAGTACTTC. Residues: CASSLVLAEGPYEQYF.